Shown below are 18 T cell receptor beta chains from a single sample sequenced in a study of regulatory T cells in long-lasting Graves disease. As to time point: newly diagnosed GD, antithyroid drugs for less than 3 months. Following extraction of RNA from PBMCs, that RNA was used to make the TCR library. Through Arm-PCR of CDR3 regions and iRepertoire HTBI primers, TCR beta libraries were built. TCRdb processed the multiplex PCR reads anew with MiXCR; each CDR3 protein has one entry. The repertoire holds roughly 610,000 distinct CDR3 sequences, with 15% to 20% as singletons. These data were also filed under a second study, of T cells in Graves' hyperthyroidism and ophthalmopathy.

The sample here was peripheral blood mononuclear cells (PBMCs), taken at new diagnosis, from a patient treated with antithyroid drugs. These TCRs come from a man between 18 and 29 years old with Graves disease.

At least ten counts were recorded for this clonotype. The rearrangement links TRBV28 to TRBJ2-7, with D unresolved. The CDR3 is 16 residues long. The V gene's germline CDR1 is MDHEN and CDR2 SYDVKM. Trimming cost V 3 bases and J 1 base, with 16 bases left between them. CDR3 loop: CASSFLLLTPSYEQYF. In nucleotides, the CDR3 is TGTGCCAGCAGTTTTCTGTTACTTACTCCTTCCTACGAGCAGTACTTC.

This clonotype was detected only a few times. This chain links TRBV6-1 with TRBJ2-2; weak D call: TRBD1 (5 bases). The germline V and J ends were trimmed by 6 bases and 0 bases, with 17 bases remaining between them. Germline V gene data show CDR1 as MNHNS and CDR2 as SASEGT. The CDR3 totals 17 residues. CDR3 region: CASSRRPGRTNTGELFF. CDR3 coding DNA: TGTGCCAGCAGCCGAAGACCAGGGCGAACGAACACCGGGGAGCTGTTTTTT.

This clonotype has more than one count but fewer than ten. A clone one base away is much larger, so this may be a read error. This chain joins TRBV12-3 or TRBV12-4 and TRBJ2-7; 8 nucleotides line up with TRBD2. Losses at the gene ends were 3 bases for V and 7 bases for J; bases not matched to a gene: 17. The CDR3 runs 17 residues. CDR3 nucleotide sequence: TGTGCCAGCAGTTTGCAGGGTCTAGCGGGTACCTACAATGAGCAGTACTTC. This sequence encodes CASSLQGLAGTYNEQYF.

The chain joins TRBV29-1 to TRBJ1-4, with unresolved D. Germline V gene lookup returns CDR1 SQVTM and CDR2 ANQGSEA. The CDR3 length is 14 residues. V was trimmed by 6 bases and J by 0 bases, leaving 11 bases between them. The CDR3 region is CSVMDSSTNEKLFF. CDR3 bases: TGCAGCGTCATGGACTCGTCAACTAATGAAAAACTGTTTTTT.

Concerning this clonotype itself: The junction shows a germline mismatch at one end, possibly a read error. This chain joins TRBV7-2 and TRBJ1-3; D is undetermined. Germline V CDR1 and CDR2: SGHTA, FQGNSA. The CDR3 runs to 15 residues. The CDR3 sequence: CAGSFSTSSGNTIYF. In DNA, the CDR3 is TGTGCCGGCAGCTTCTCCACAAGCTCTGGAAACACCATATATTTT.

This clonotype was picked up many times. J is TRBJ2-7 and V is TRBV28, with D unclear. Per the germline V gene, CDR1 is MDHEN and CDR2 is SYDVKM. The CDR3 has 15 residues. The V and J ends lost 4 bases and 5 bases respectively, with 18 bases between them. The CDR3, as DNA: TGTGCCAGCAGTTCTTGGACGTCCCACGGCGACGAGCAGTACTTC. Translating gives CASSSWTSHGDEQYF.

This clonotype was seen a few times. The chain uses TRBV12-3 or TRBV12-4 and TRBJ2-1; weak D call: TRBD1 (6 bases). V lost 6 bases to trimming and J lost 3 bases, with 15 bases between them. The CDR3 totals 15 residues. Written as DNA, the CDR3 is TGTGCCAGCAGCTCGACAGGCCAGAGCTACAATGAGCAGTTCTTC. It is translated as CASSSTGQSYNEQFF.

The rearrangement uses TRBV4-1 and TRBJ2-5; TRBD1 or TRBD2 may be the D gene (5 bases each). V dropped 0 bases and J dropped 5 bases, with 13 bases sitting between them. Germline values: CDR1 MGHRA, CDR2 YSYEKL. The length of the CDR3 is 15 residues. CDR3 region: CASSQDGQGEETQYF. CDR3 nucleotides: TGCGCCAGCAGCCAAGATGGGCAGGGAGAGGAGACCCAGTACTTC.

A few counts support this clonotype. The chain employs TRBV5-6 and TRBJ2-4, with D perhaps matching TRBD1 (5 bases). Germline CDR1 reads SGHDT; CDR2 reads YYEEEE. V was pared by 2 bases and J by 9 bases, with 9 bases between. The CDR3 extends over 12 amino acids. The DNA of the CDR3 is TGTGCCAGCAGCTTAACAGGTCGCATTCAGTACTTC. Protein sequence: CASSLTGRIQYF.

Comments on this clonotype: At one of its ends the junction is not consistent with the germline gene, which may arise from a read error. The chain recombines TRBV19 with TRBJ1-2; TRBD1 agrees at 10 bases. CDR1 is LNHDA and CDR2 is SQIVND in the germline V gene (reference sequence). This CDR3 contains 14 residues. The CDR3 region is CASTPGTGAYGYTF. Here the CDR3 DNA reads TGCGCCAGTACCCCGGGGACAGGGGCCTATGGCTACACCTTC.

This clonotype was seen repeatedly, ten times or more. The CDR3 loop is CASSRLAGGPNNEQFF. In nucleotides, the CDR3 is TGTGCCAGCAGTCGACTAGCGGGAGGTCCTAACAATGAGCAGTTCTTC. The rearrangement uses TRBV7-9 and TRBJ2-1, with 13 bases fitting TRBD2. CDR1 and CDR2 from the germline V gene are SEHNR and FQNEAQ (reference sequence). V trimming: 6 bases; J trimming: 5 bases; junction bases outside the gene matches: 7. The CDR3 is 16 residues long.

The chain employs TRBV15 and TRBJ2-3; 10 nucleotides match TRBD2. V lost 0 bases, J lost 1 base, and 7 bases stayed unmatched. This CDR3 has 18 amino acids. The germline CDR1 and CDR2 sequences are LNHNV and YYDKDF (reference sequence). The CDR3 loop is CATSRDPGLAGGTDTQYF. In DNA form, the CDR3 reads TGTGCCACCAGCAGAGATCCTGGTCTAGCGGGAGGCACAGATACGCAGTATTTT.

The chain couples TRBV5-5 to TRBJ1-3, with a weak D call TRBD1 (5 bases). CDR1 is SGHKS, CDR2 YYEKEE, per germline (reference sequence). Trimming cost V 3 bases and J 5 bases, with 9 bases left between them. The CDR3 contains 13 residues. CDR3 nucleotide sequence: TGTGCCAGCAGCTCGGGACCGCGAAACACCATATATTTT. Translated, it gives CASSSGPRNTIYF.

This clonotype was counted a few times. The rearrangement uses TRBV5-1 and TRBJ2-3; TRBD1 matches 7 bases. J gave up 6 bases and V 0 bases, and 7 bases lay outside the gene matches. CDR1 SGHRS and CDR2 YFSETQ come from the germline V gene. The CDR3 covers 15 residues. CDR3 amino acids: CASSLAGRGYDTQYF. In nucleotides, the CDR3 is TGCGCCAGCAGCTTGGCCGGCAGGGGGTACGATACGCAGTATTTT.

This clonotype was picked up many times. This chain connects TRBV10-3 to TRBJ2-7; perhaps TRBD1 as D (5 bases). This CDR3 spans 13 amino acids. CDR1 ENHRY and CDR2 SYGVKD come from the germline V gene. V was shortened by 9 bases and J by 5 bases, with 17 bases between the two germline ends. The CDR3, as DNA: TGTGCCATATCAACCTATGGCAGGGACGAGCAGTACTTC. Its translation is CAISTYGRDEQYF.

In this sample, this clonotype turned up a few times. This chain links TRBV10-2 with TRBJ2-7, with 14 bases matching TRBD2. CDR1 and CDR2 (germline): WSHSY, SAAADI. Trimming took 6 bases from V and 3 from J; bases not matched to a gene: 4. CDR3 length equals 15 residues. CDR3 nucleotides: TGCGCCAGCAGGGGGGGACTAGCGGGAGACTACGAGCAGTACTTC. Its translation: CASRGGLAGDYEQYF.

In its sample, this clonotype was seen many times. The chain couples TRBV6-7 to TRBJ2-7; 10 bases align to TRBD1. TRBV6-7 carries the ORF label, with uncertain function. The V gene end was trimmed by 9 bases and the J gene end by 4 bases; junction bases not matched to a gene: 9. The CDR3 covers 14 residues. DNA for the CDR3: TGTGCCAGGAAAGACTGGACAGGGGGATACGAGCAGTACTTC. It codes for CARKDWTGGYEQYF.

The chain employs TRBV30 and TRBJ2-1, with 10 bases identical to TRBD2. J gave up 3 bases and V 0 bases, and 5 bases lay outside the gene matches. The CDR3 totals 16 residues. Germline CDR1 and CDR2: GTSNPN and SVGIG (reference sequence). The CDR3 loop is CAWSVLAGVRYNEQFF. The CDR3 coding sequence is TGTGCCTGGAGTGTCCTAGCGGGGGTTCGCTACAATGAGCAGTTCTTC. Combining the CDR3 with reference TRBV30 and TRBJ2-1 gives the whole variable domain SQTIHQWPATLVQPVGSPLSLECTVEGTSNPNLYWYRQAAGRGLQLLFYSVGIGQISSEVPQNLSASRPQDRQFILSSKKLLLSDSGFYLCAWSVLAGVRYNEQFFGPGTRLTVL.